These T cell receptor beta chains were read from a single sample in a study of blood T cells in healthy people across ages. From the 5' RACE reads, TCRdb called clonotypes with MiXCR, one entry per CDR3 protein. The sample has about 1.7 million distinct CDR3 sequences, roughly 27% seen once. Specimen: blood. The source is a woman in her thirties in good health. Both conserved end residues are part of each CDR3. The order of the fields is CDR3 DNA, CDR3 protein, V gene, J gene, clone size, D gene. The D gene is left open where the match is weak. Some rows have no size entry. The others give once, few or many, or a class for an expanded clone.

TGCAGTGCTAGAGGACAGGGTTTCGGAAACACCATATATTTT,CSARGQGFGNTIYF,TRBV20-1,TRBJ1-3,-,TRBD1
TGCGCCAGCAAGATAGGAGGTAGCAATCAGCCCCAGTATTTT,CASKIGGSNQPQYF,TRBV10-2,TRBJ2-3,-,-
TGTGCCAGCACAGGGGTTAACAATCAGCCCCAGCATTTT,CASTGVNNQPQHF,TRBV2,TRBJ1-5,-,-
TGCGCCAGCAGCCTGACGGGACTAGCCTACAATGAGCAGTTCTTC,CASSLTGLAYNEQFF,TRBV4-3,TRBJ2-1,few,TRBD2
TGTGCCAGCAGCTTAGGAAGTCTCAGCAGGGAGACCCAGTACTTC,CASSLGSLSRETQYF,TRBV7-9,TRBJ2-5,few,-
TGTGCCACCAGTGACCGGACAGGCGAGGGGCCTCAGCCCCAGCATTTT,CATSDRTGEGPQPQHF,TRBV24-1,TRBJ1-5,-,TRBD1
TGTGCCAGCAGCTTAGCGATGGGGGGGAATGAGCAGTTCTTC,CASSLAMGGNEQFF,TRBV7-2,TRBJ2-1,-,TRBD2
TGTGCCAGCAGGCGGCTTTCGGGAGAGCAGTTCTTC,CASRRLSGEQFF,TRBV5-6,TRBJ2-1,many,-
TGTGCCAGCAGTTCACAGGGGTACCAAGAGACCCAGTACTTC,CASSSQGYQETQYF,TRBV6-6,TRBJ2-5,many,TRBD1
TGTGCCAGCAGTGAGACCCGGGGGGGATACAATGAGCAGTTCTTC,CASSETRGGYNEQFF,TRBV2,TRBJ2-1,-,TRBD2
TGCGCCAGCAGGGACCCTGGCGAGCGGTACTTC,CASRDPGERYF,TRBV5-1,TRBJ2-5,few,-
TGTGCCAGCAGCGGAGCAGCGGGCACAGATACGCAGTATTTT,CASSGAAGTDTQYF,TRBV9,TRBJ2-3,-,-
TGTGCCAGCATCTTACAGGGATCCATGAACACTGAAGCTTTCTTT,CASILQGSMNTEAFF,TRBV11-2,TRBJ1-1,few,-
TGTGCTAGTGGTTTGGTACGGGAGGGGGCGACTGGCAATCAGCCCCAGCATTTT,CASGLVREGATGNQPQHF,TRBV12-5,TRBJ1-5,-,TRBD1
TGTGCCAGCAGTTCCTCTAGCGGGAGTCGCTACGAGCAGTACTTC,CASSSSSGSRYEQYF,TRBV7-2,TRBJ2-7,-,TRBD2
TGTGCCAGCAGCGCGAATGGGGTCCCAATTGTGCCCCAGCATTTT,CASSANGVPIVPQHF,TRBV5-6,TRBJ1-5,few,-
TGTGCCAGCAGTCTACGGACTAGCGGGGACAATGAGCAGTTCTTC,CASSLRTSGDNEQFF,TRBV5-1,TRBJ2-1,many,TRBD2
TGCGCCAGCAGCTTGGAAGGGACAGGGGCCCCCTACGAGCAGTACTTC,CASSLEGTGAPYEQYF,TRBV5-1,TRBJ2-7,many,TRBD1
TGTGCCAGCAGCCACAGGGATCAGCCCCAGCATTTT,CASSHRDQPQHF,TRBV6-6,TRBJ1-5,many,-
TGCAGCGGGACTAGCGGGAGTGAGACCCAGTACTTC,CSGTSGSETQYF,TRBV29-1,TRBJ2-5,-,TRBD2
TGTGCCAGCAATCAGGGAGGGAGCACCTATGGCTACACCTTC,CASNQGGSTYGYTF,TRBV2,TRBJ1-2,-,-
TGCGCCAGCAGCCAAGATCGGGGTACTTGGCAGTATTTT,CASSQDRGTWQYF,TRBV4-3,TRBJ2-3,few,-
TGTGCCAGATCCGGGAGGATCTCCTACGAGCAGTACTTC,CARSGRISYEQYF,TRBV7-9,TRBJ2-7,-,TRBD2
TGCGCCAGCAGTGAGCCATTACAGGGGGCTGAAGGCTACACCTTC,CASSEPLQGAEGYTF,TRBV10-2,TRBJ1-2,-,TRBD1
TGTGCCAGCAGTGCGGGGTTAAATTCACCCCTCCACTTT,CASSAGLNSPLHF,TRBV28,TRBJ1-6,-,-
TGTGCCAGCAGCCCCGGGGACGTCAGGGACAATGAGCAGTTCTTC,CASSPGDVRDNEQFF,TRBV11-1,TRBJ2-1,many,-
TGTGCCGGCAGCCAGGACGATAACTATGGCTACACCTTC,CAGSQDDNYGYTF,TRBV28,TRBJ1-2,-,-
TGTGCCAGCAGCTTAGAGCTAGACTCCTACAATGAGCAGTTCTTC,CASSLELDSYNEQFF,TRBV7-9,TRBJ2-1,-,-
TGTGCCAGCAGTTATCCGGGACAGCGAGGTAGCAATCAGCCCCAGCATTTT,CASSYPGQRGSNQPQHF,TRBV6-2/TRBV6-3,TRBJ1-5,-,TRBD1
TGTGCCAGCAGGGAGACTATCGGGAGTGATAATGAGCAGTTCTTC,CASRETIGSDNEQFF,TRBV2,TRBJ2-1,-,-
TGTGCCAGCAGGCTAAGCGGGGGCACCCACAATGAGCAGTTCTTC,CASRLSGGTHNEQFF,TRBV12-3/TRBV12-4,TRBJ2-1,-,TRBD2
TGTGCCAGCAGTACCGGGACAGGGGGTTCCTACAATGAGCAGTTCTTC,CASSTGTGGSYNEQFF,TRBV2,TRBJ2-1,-,TRBD1